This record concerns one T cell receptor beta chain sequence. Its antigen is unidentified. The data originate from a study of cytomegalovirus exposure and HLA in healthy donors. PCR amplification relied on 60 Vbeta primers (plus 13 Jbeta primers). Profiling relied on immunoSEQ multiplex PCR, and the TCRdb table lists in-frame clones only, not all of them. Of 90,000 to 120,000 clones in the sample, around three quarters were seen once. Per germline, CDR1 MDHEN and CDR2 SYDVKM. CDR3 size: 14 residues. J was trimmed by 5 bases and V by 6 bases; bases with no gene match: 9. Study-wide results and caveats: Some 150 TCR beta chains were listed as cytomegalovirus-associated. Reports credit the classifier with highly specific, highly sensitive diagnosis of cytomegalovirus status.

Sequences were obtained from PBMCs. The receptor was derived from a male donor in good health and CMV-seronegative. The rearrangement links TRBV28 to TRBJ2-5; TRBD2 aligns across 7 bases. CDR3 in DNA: TGTGCCAGCAGCCAACCGGGGGGTGGGGAGACCCAGTACTTC. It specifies CASSQPGGGETQYF.